The 12 T cell receptor beta chains in this list originate from one sample, sequenced in a study of blood T cell repertoires in COVID-19. Profiling relied on immunoSEQ multiplex PCR, and the TCRdb table lists in-frame clones only, not all of them. This sample has about 260,000 clones, with about nine tenths found just once. The sequenced material came from peripheral blood. The origin of the receptors is a woman between 45 and 65 years old who had recovered from COVID-19.

The chain recombines TRBV28 with TRBJ1-1; 8 bases are a match to TRBD1. J gave up 4 bases and V 4 bases, and 8 bases lay outside the gene matches. The CDR3 has 15 amino acids. From germline, CDR1 is MDHEN and CDR2 SYDVKM. The CDR3 protein is CASSSLTGVGTEAFF. The CDR3 region has the DNA TGTGCCAGCAGTTCCCTGACAGGGGTAGGCACTGAAGCTTTCTTT.

The rearrangement joins TRBV6-5 to TRBJ1-4; perhaps TRBD1 as D (6 bases). This CDR3 is built from 16 residues. V shed 0 bases and J shed 5 bases, with 13 bases lying between them. Germline V gene data show CDR1 as MNHEY and CDR2 as SVGAGI. The CDR3 region has the DNA TGTGCCAGCAGTTACTCGGGGGCAGCGTTGAATGAAAAACTGTTTTTT. This gives the protein CASSYSGAALNEKLFF.

CDR3 amino acids: CASRPSGGFNEQFF. The CDR3 DNA reads as TGCGCCAGCAGGCCTAGCGGGGGTTTCAATGAGCAGTTCTTC. The chain links TRBV5-1 to TRBJ2-1; the match to TRBD2 covers 10 bases. The CDR3 is made up of 14 amino acids. The V gene's germline CDR1 is SGHRS and CDR2 YFSETQ. The J segment lost 6 bases and the V segment lost 5 bases, leaving 5 bases of the junction unmatched.

The chain employs TRBV19 and TRBJ1-1, with a tentative D call TRBD1 (5 bases). Germline lookup yields CDR1 LNHDA and CDR2 SQIVND (reference sequence). V was cut by 3 bases and J by 4 bases, with 21 bases left in between. The CDR3 has 17 amino acids. The CDR3 loop is CASSIGPTRVGTTEAFF. CDR3 DNA: TGTGCCAGTAGTATCGGCCCGACCAGGGTCGGCACCACTGAAGCTTTCTTT.

This clone was picked up one time. The chain employs TRBV11-2 and TRBJ1-1, with 12 bases lining up with TRBD1. The CDR3 spans 16 residues. Germline values: CDR1 SGHAT, CDR2 FQNNGV. V lost 5 bases to trimming and J lost 5 bases; unmatched junction nucleotides: 9. CDR3 sequence: CASSRDRGHFWTEAFF. Here the CDR3 DNA reads TGTGCCAGCAGCCGGGACAGGGGGCACTTTTGGACTGAAGCTTTCTTT.

J is TRBJ1-1 and V is TRBV5-1; D is unresolved. V shed 3 bases and J shed 6 bases, with 18 bases lying between them. The length of the CDR3 is 15 residues. The germline V gene encodes CDR1 SGHRS and CDR2 YFSETQ. In DNA, the CDR3 is TGCGCCAGCAGCTCGACGTGGGGTCGAGGGTCTGAAGCTTTCTTT. This sequence encodes CASSSTWGRGSEAFF.

Only one count was recorded for this clone. J is TRBJ2-5 and V is TRBV7-3; 7 nucleotides line up with TRBD2. V gave up 1 base and J gave up 5 bases; unmatched junction bases: 1. CDR1 SGHTA and CDR2 FQGTGA come from the germline V gene. This CDR3 spans 13 amino acids. CDR3 loop: CASSLREGETQYF. CDR3 nucleotides: TGTGCCAGCAGCTTAAGGGAGGGGGAGACCCAGTACTTC.

The V gene is TRBV12-5, the J gene TRBJ2-3; 8 nucleotides agree with TRBD2. V gave up 6 bases and J gave up 4 bases; unmatched junction bases: 27. The CDR3 has 21 residues. Germline CDR1 reads LGHNT; CDR2 reads FRNRAP. CDR3 region: CASGPPRTSGRPNEEADTQYF. In DNA form, the CDR3 reads TGTGCTAGTGGCCCTCCCCGCACCAGCGGGAGACCCAACGAGGAGGCAGATACGCAGTATTTT.

The rearrangement joins TRBV9 to TRBJ2-7, with D maybe TRBD1 (7 bases). V gave up 4 bases and J gave up 6 bases, with 14 bases separating them. Per germline, CDR1 SGDLS and CDR2 YYNGEE. There are 13 residues in the CDR3. CDR3 amino acids: CASSTGDLGEQYF. The CDR3 nucleotides read TGTGCCAGCAGCACAGGGGACTTGGGCGAGCAGTACTTC.

The chain employs TRBV28 and TRBJ2-1, with 10 bases fitting TRBD2. This CDR3 spans 14 amino acids. The junction had 6 bases not matched to a gene; V was cut back by 6 bases and J by 7 bases. The germline V gene has CDR1 MDHEN and CDR2 SYDVKM. This chain's CDR3 is CASRETSGQNEQFF. The CDR3 region has the DNA TGTGCCAGCAGAGAGACTAGCGGGCAAAATGAGCAGTTCTTC.

This chain uses TRBV7-6 with TRBJ2-1; TRBD2 agrees at 7 bases. The CDR3 is 15 residues long. V lost 0 bases to trimming and J lost 8 bases; unmatched junction nucleotides: 7. Germline V gene data show CDR1 as SGHVS and CDR2 as FNYEAQ. The DNA for the CDR3 is TGTGCCAGCAGCTTAGCGTTGCGGGAGTCGGATGAGCAGTTCTTC. It yields the protein CASSLALRESDEQFF.

The chain employs TRBV28 and TRBJ1-5; TRBD1 is a possible D gene (5 bases). Germline V lookup: CDR1 MDHEN, CDR2 SYDVKM. Trimming stripped 3 bases from V and 4 bases from J, with 7 bases between. The CDR3 is 13 residues long. CDR3 DNA sequence: TGTGCCAGCAGTTTGGACAATAATCAGCCCCAGCATTTT. Translating it yields CASSLDNNQPQHF. Looking up the rest from reference TRBV28 and TRBJ1-5 gives the full variable domain: DVKVTQSSRYLVKRTGEKVFLECVQDMDHENMFWYRQDPGLGLRLIYFSYDVKMKEKGDIPEGYSVSREKKERFSLILESASTNQTSMYLCASSLDNNQPQHFGDGTRLSIL.